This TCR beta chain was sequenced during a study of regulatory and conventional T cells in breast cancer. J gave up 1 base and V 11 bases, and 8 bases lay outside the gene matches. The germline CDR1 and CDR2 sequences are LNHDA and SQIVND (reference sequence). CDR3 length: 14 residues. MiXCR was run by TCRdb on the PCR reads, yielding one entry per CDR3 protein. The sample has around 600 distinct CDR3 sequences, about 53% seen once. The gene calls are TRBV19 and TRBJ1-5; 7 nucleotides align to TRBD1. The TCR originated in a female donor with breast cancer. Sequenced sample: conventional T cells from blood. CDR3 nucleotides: TGTGCCGGACCGACAGGGATCAGCAATCAGCCCCAGCATTTT. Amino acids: CAGPTGISNQPQHF.